The 20 T cell receptor beta chains reported below all come from one sample, sequenced in a study of ipilimumab plus nivolumab after autologous stem cell transplantation. Only in-frame clones appear in the TCRdb table, and some are missing; sequencing was by immunoSEQ multiplex PCR. The top ten clones hold roughly 64% of a sample with about 2,200 clones, around 82% of them seen once. The sequencing used PBMCs, collected in a trial of ipilimumab plus nivolumab as post-transplant consolidation. The receptors here all came from a male donor with multiple myeloma.

This chain connects TRBV5-1 to TRBJ1-1; D unclear. Germline V gene sequence: CDR1 SGHRS, CDR2 YFSETQ. The CDR3 is made up of 15 amino acids. Trimming cost V 4 bases and J 2 bases, with 15 bases left between them. The CDR3 is CASSRLTSLNTEAFF. The CDR3 nucleotides are TGCGCCAGCAGCCGCCTGACATCTCTTAACACTGAAGCTTTCTTT.

This clone was detected only once. The rearrangement links TRBV10-3 to TRBJ1-5; D remains unclear. Germline values: CDR1 ENHRY, CDR2 SYGVKD. V was pared by 5 bases and J by 0 bases, with 11 bases between. The CDR3 is 15 residues long. The chain's CDR3 is CAISSDDYSNQPQHF. CDR3 DNA sequence: TGTGCCATCAGTTCGGACGACTATAGCAATCAGCCCCAGCATTTT.

This clone was detected a few times. The rearrangement uses TRBV25-1 and TRBJ2-7; 7 bases are a match to TRBD1. Trimming took 4 bases from V and 3 from J; bases not matched to a gene: 0. Germline values: CDR1 MGHDK, CDR2 SYGVNS. The CDR3 extends over 12 amino acids. The CDR3 loop is CASSGQGYEQYF. The CDR3 DNA sequence: TGTGCCAGCAGTGGACAGGGCTACGAGCAGTACTTC.

To note about this clone: It differs at one base from a far larger clone, so likely a read error. The rearrangement uses TRBV5-8 and TRBJ1-2; perhaps TRBD1 as D (5 bases). Deletions cut 4 bases from V and 5 bases from J, with 12 bases between. The germline V gene has CDR1 SGHTS and CDR2 YDEGEE. This CDR3 is 13 amino acids long. This chain's CDR3 is CASSPGGEYGYTF. The CDR3, as DNA: TGTGCCAGCAGCCCAGGAGGGGAGTATGGCTACACCTTC.

CDR3 sequence: CASSLFGGNTEAFF. The CDR3 DNA is TGCGCCAGCAGCTTGTTCGGCGGGAACACTGAAGCTTTCTTT. This chain links TRBV5-1 with TRBJ1-1; unclear D gene. The CDR3 length is 14 residues. V dropped 1 base and J dropped 1 base, with 8 bases sitting between them. Per the germline V gene, CDR1 is SGHRS and CDR2 is YFSETQ.

The chain joins TRBV11-2 to TRBJ1-1; TRBD1 matches at 8 bases. V lost 5 bases and J lost 1; bases outside the gene matches: 6. The germline V gene has CDR1 SGHAT and CDR2 FQNNGV. CDR3 length: 15 residues. The CDR3 loop is CASSPRTGRNTEAFF. DNA for the CDR3: TGTGCCAGCAGCCCCCGGACAGGGCGGAACACTGAAGCTTTCTTT. Filled out from reference TRBV11-2 and TRBJ1-1, the complete variable domain reads EAGVAQSPRYKIIEKRQSVAFWCNPISGHATLYWYQQILGQGPKLLIQFQNNGVVDDSQLPKDRFSAERLKGVDSTLKIQPAKLEDSAVYLCASSPRTGRNTEAFFGQGTRLTVV.

The chain is built from TRBV28 and TRBJ2-2; possible D gene TRBD2, 6 bases. Trimming left V 4 bases short and J 0 bases short, with 12 bases between. The CDR3 covers 16 residues. Germline V gives CDR1 MDHEN, CDR2 SYDVKM. CDR3 in DNA: TGTGCCAGCAGTTCGCGGGACGTACCGAACACCGGGGAGCTGTTTTTT. This encodes CASSSRDVPNTGELFF.

This chain links TRBV23-1 with TRBJ2-3; the match to TRBD1 covers 7 bases. TRBV23-1 counts as an open reading frame of uncertain function. After removal of 11 bases from V and 1 base from J, the junction contained 15 bases not matched to a gene. The CDR3 length is 16 residues. CDR3 in DNA: TGCGCCGGCGTAACCCCCCAGGGGGTCCGCACAGATACGCAGTATTTT. Its protein product is CAGVTPQGVRTDTQYF.

The chain is built from TRBV4-2 and TRBJ1-2; TRBD1 might be the D (5 bases). The V end was cut by 1 base, the J end by 2 bases, with 14 bases between. Per the germline V gene, CDR1 is LGHNA and CDR2 is YNFKEQ. The CDR3 loop spans 16 amino acids. CDR3 in amino acids: CASSQVAGTPNYGYTF. The CDR3 coding sequence is TGTGCCAGCAGCCAAGTCGCCGGGACGCCCAACTATGGCTACACCTTC.

The chain employs TRBV10-1 and TRBJ1-2; no clear D. The V gene's germline CDR1 is WNHNN and CDR2 SYGVQD (reference sequence). V was shortened by 5 bases and J by 6 bases, with 13 bases between the two germline ends. The CDR3 has 13 amino acids. The CDR3 coding sequence is TGCGCCAGCAGTAAGTTTCGCGAAAATGGCTACACCTTC. This codes for CASSKFRENGYTF.

V usage is TRBV25-1 and J usage is TRBJ2-7; D not resolved. Trimming took 11 bases from V and 3 from J, leaving 8 bases between them. The CDR3 totals 10 residues. Germline-derived CDR1 and CDR2 are MGHDK and SYGVNS. In nucleotides, the CDR3 is TGTGCCGGCTACAGCTACGAGCAGTACTTC. It specifies CAGYSYEQYF.

The CDR3 loop reads CASSLLAGGLHGEQFF. The DNA for the CDR3 is TGCGCCAGCAGCTTGCTAGCGGGAGGGCTTCACGGTGAGCAGTTCTTC. V is TRBV5-1 and J is TRBJ2-1; 12 positions match TRBD2. This CDR3 has 16 residues. The trim removed 1 base at V and 9 bases at J, leaving 8 bases unmatched. Germline-derived CDR1 and CDR2 are SGHRS and YFSETQ.

V gene TRBV27 combines with J gene TRBJ2-7; D unclear. The CDR3 is 13 residues long. The germline V gene has CDR1 MNHEY and CDR2 SMNVEV (reference sequence). Trimming left V 6 bases short and J 2 bases short, with 11 bases between. The CDR3 DNA sequence: TGTGCCAGCAGCAACGGACCCACCTACGAGCAGTACTTC. Translated: CASSNGPTYEQYF.

The genes are TRBV18 and TRBJ1-6; D is perhaps TRBD1 (5 bases). The CDR3 totals 14 residues. CDR1 is KGHSH, CDR2 LQKENI, per germline. V lost 6 bases, J lost 4 bases, and 10 bases lay in between. CDR3 protein: CASSQQGYNSPLHF. CDR3 bases: TGTGCCAGCTCCCAGCAGGGTTATAATTCACCCCTCCACTTT.

The chain has TRBV30 and TRBJ1-5, with D maybe TRBD1 (5 bases). V was trimmed by 2 bases and J by 4 bases, leaving 15 bases between them. The CDR3 totals 15 residues. The germline CDR1 and CDR2 sequences are GTSNPN and SVGIG (reference sequence). The CDR3 nucleotides read TGTGCCTGGAGTCGTCAGGGTGGTCAAAATCAGCCCCAGCATTTT. It translates to CAWSRQGGQNQPQHF. Together with reference TRBV30 and TRBJ1-5, the CDR3 gives the full variable domain: SQTIHQWPATLVQPVGSPLSLECTVEGTSNPNLYWYRQAAGRGLQLLFYSVGIGQISSEVPQNLSASRPQDRQFILSSKKLLLSDSGFYLCAWSRQGGQNQPQHFGDGTRLSIL.

The rearrangement uses TRBV28 and TRBJ2-7, with 8 positions matching TRBD1. CDR1 is MDHEN, CDR2 SYDVKM, per germline. After removal of 3 bases from V and 6 bases from J, the junction contained 7 bases not matched to a gene. This CDR3 is 14 amino acids long. The CDR3 nucleotides read TGTGCCAGCAGTTTGTCCGGCAGGGGGCCCGAGCAGTACTTC. Encoded protein: CASSLSGRGPEQYF.

The chain carries TRBV9 and TRBJ2-1; 12 bases align to TRBD2. CDR3 length: 18 amino acids. Germline V gene data show CDR1 as SGDLS and CDR2 as YYNGEE. J was trimmed by 1 base and V by 3 bases; bases with no gene match: 8. CDR3 nucleotides: TGTGCCAGCAGCGCTCTAGCGGGGGGGGGACGATCCTACAATGAGCAGTTCTTC. Translated, it gives CASSALAGGGRSYNEQFF. Full variable domain (rest looked up from reference TRBV9 and TRBJ2-1): DSGVTQTPKHLITATGQRVTLRCSPRSGDLSVYWYQQSLDQGLQFLIQYYNGEERAKGNILERFSAQQFPDLHSELNLSSLELGDSALYFCASSALAGGGRSYNEQFFGPGTRLTVL.

The chain carries TRBV14 and TRBJ2-2; TRBD2 aligns across 13 bases. The CDR3 totals 16 residues. The ends lost 4 bases at V and 4 bases at J; junction bases unmatched: 3. Germline lookup yields CDR1 SGHDN and CDR2 FVKESK. The CDR3, as DNA: TGTGCCAGCAGCCTGACTAGCGGGAGGCCCACCGGGGAGCTGTTTTTT. Its translation is CASSLTSGRPTGELFF.

In its sample, this clone is large. The V and J genes are TRBV6-1 and TRBJ1-5, with 12 nucleotides matching TRBD1. Per the germline V gene, CDR1 is MNHNS and CDR2 is SASEGT. V gave up 4 bases and J gave up 3 bases; unmatched junction bases: 4. There are 16 residues in the CDR3. The CDR3 DNA follows: TGTGCCAGCAGTGCCCGGGACAGGGGGCTCAATCAGCCCCAGCATTTT. Its protein is CASSARDRGLNQPQHF.

The chain uses TRBV6-5 and TRBJ1-5, with D perhaps TRBD1 (6 bases). Germline lookup yields CDR1 MNHEY and CDR2 SVGAGI. Trimming removed 5 bases at V and 9 bases at J, with 17 bases between. The CDR3 spans 14 residues. CDR3 residues: CASSHYRESRPQHF. The CDR3 coding sequence is TGTGCCAGCAGTCACTACAGGGAATCACGGCCCCAGCATTTT.